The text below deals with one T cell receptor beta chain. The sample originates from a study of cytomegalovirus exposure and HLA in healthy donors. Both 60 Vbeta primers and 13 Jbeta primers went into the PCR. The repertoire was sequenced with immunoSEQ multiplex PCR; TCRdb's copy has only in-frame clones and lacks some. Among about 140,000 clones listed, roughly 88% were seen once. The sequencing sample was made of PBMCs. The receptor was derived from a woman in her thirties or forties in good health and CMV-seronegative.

CDR3 region: CASSPPDRAGTF. The CDR3 DNA sequence: TGTGCCAGCAGTCCACCGGACAGGGCGGGGACCTTC. The chain carries TRBV28 and TRBJ1-2, with 8 bases lining up with TRBD1. V was pared by 5 bases and J by 14 bases, with 10 bases of the junction left unmatched. The length of the CDR3 is 12 residues. In germline, CDR1 is MDHEN, CDR2 SYDVKM.